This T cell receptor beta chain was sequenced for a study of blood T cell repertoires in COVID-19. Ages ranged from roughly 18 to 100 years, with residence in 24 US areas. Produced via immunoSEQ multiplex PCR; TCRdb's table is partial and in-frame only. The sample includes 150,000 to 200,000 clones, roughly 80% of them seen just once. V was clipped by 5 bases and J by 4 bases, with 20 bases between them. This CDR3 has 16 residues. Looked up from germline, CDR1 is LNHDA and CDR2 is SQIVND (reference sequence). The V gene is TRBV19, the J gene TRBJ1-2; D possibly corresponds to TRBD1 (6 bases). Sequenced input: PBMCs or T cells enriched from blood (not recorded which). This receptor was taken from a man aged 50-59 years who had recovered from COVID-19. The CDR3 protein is CASSDNTRGNGYGYTF. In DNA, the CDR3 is TGTGCCAGTAGTGACAATACCAGGGGTAACGGCTATGGCTACACCTTC.